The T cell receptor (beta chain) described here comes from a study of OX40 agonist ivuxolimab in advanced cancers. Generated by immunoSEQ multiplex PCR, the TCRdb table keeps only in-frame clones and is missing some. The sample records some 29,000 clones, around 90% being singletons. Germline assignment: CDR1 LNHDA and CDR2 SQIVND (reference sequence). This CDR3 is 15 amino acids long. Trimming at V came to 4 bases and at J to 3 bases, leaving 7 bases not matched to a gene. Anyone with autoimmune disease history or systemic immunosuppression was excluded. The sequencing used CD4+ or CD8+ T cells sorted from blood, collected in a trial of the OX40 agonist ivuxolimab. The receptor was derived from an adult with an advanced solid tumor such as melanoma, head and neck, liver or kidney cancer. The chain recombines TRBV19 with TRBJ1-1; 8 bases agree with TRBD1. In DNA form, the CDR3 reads TGTGCCAGTAGTACAGGACAGGGCGGGTACACTGAAGCTTTCTTT. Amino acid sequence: CASSTGQGGYTEAFF.